Listed below are T cell receptor beta chains from one sample, sequenced in a study of cytomegalovirus exposure and HLA in healthy donors. Repertoires were generated with immunoSEQ multiplex PCR, while TCRdb's copy carries only in-frame clones and drops some. This table holds 150,000 to 200,000 clones, approximately 72% found once. The sample comprised PBMCs. These receptors were collected from a human donor in good health. Both conserved end residues are part of each CDR3. D genes are given only for firm matches. The size field is filled for only some rows; it gives once, few, many or a size class.

NA	NA	TRBV5-1	TRBJ2-3	CASSSTGFSADTQYF	TGCGCCAGCAGCTCCACAGGGTTCAGCGCAGATACGCAGTATTTT
NA	NA	TRBV7-8	TRBJ2-6	CASSSPEGAGANVLTF	TGTGCCAGCAGCTCCCCTGAAGGGGCTGGGGCCAACGTCCTGACTTTC
NA	NA	TRBV27	TRBJ2-5	CASSVTGMETQYF	TGTGCCAGCAGTGTTACAGGGATGGAGACCCAGTACTTC
NA	TRBD1	TRBV5-4	TRBJ2-3	CASSWGQGAGTDTQYF	TGTGCCAGCAGCTGGGGACAGGGGGCTGGCACAGATACGCAGTATTTT
NA	NA	TRBV5-4	TRBJ1-1	CASSDRQAAEAFF	TGTGCCAGCAGCGACCGACAGGCGGCTGAAGCTTTCTTT
NA	TRBD1	TRBV4-1	TRBJ2-7	CASSHSGTGTYEQYF	TGCGCCAGCAGCCATTCCGGGACAGGCACCTACGAGCAGTACTTC
once	TRBD1	TRBV30	TRBJ1-4	CAWNPGTGHKEKLFF	TGTGCCTGGAACCCCGGGACAGGGCACAAAGAAAAACTGTTTTTT
NA	TRBD1	TRBV18	TRBJ2-7	CASSPGRGRFTEQYF	TGTGCCAGCTCACCTGGAAGGGGGCGGTTTACAGAGCAGTACTTC
NA	TRBD1	TRBV11-2	TRBJ1-2	CASSLGEGRGNGYTF	TGTGCCAGCAGCTTAGGCGAGGGCAGGGGGAATGGCTACACCTTC
NA	NA	TRBV27	TRBJ1-5	CASSLTGFDQPQHF	TGTGCCAGCAGTTTAACAGGCTTCGATCAGCCCCAGCATTTT
NA	NA	TRBV19	TRBJ1-5	CASSTTYGVNQPQHF	TGTGCCAGTAGTACTACTTACGGGGTGAATCAGCCCCAGCATTTT
NA	NA	TRBV10-3	TRBJ1-5	CAISATTYDQPQHF	TGTGCCATCAGTGCAACGACATATGATCAGCCCCAGCATTTT
NA	NA	TRBV5-6	TRBJ1-5	CASSLSGAEQPQHF	TGTGCCAGCAGCTTGTCAGGGGCGGAACAGCCCCAGCATTTT
NA	NA	TRBV11-2	TRBJ1-2	CASSLSRGTNYGYTF	TGTGCCAGCAGCTTATCCCGGGGGACTAACTATGGCTACACCTTC
NA	TRBD1	TRBV27	TRBJ2-5	CASSLGQGIETQYF	TGTGCCAGCAGTTTGGGACAGGGCATTGAGACCCAGTACTTC
NA	TRBD2	TRBV15	TRBJ2-1	CATSLLGSGEYNEQFF	TGTGCCACCAGCCTCCTAGGTAGCGGGGAGTACAATGAGCAGTTCTTC
NA	NA	TRBV7-8	TRBJ2-2	CASSEIQGDTGELFF	TGTGCCAGCAGCGAGATACAGGGTGACACCGGGGAGCTGTTTTTT
NA	NA	TRBV19	TRBJ2-1	CASSMDTSSYNEQFF	TGTGCCAGTAGTATGGACACGAGCTCCTACAATGAGCAGTTCTTC
once	NA	TRBV7-8	TRBJ1-4	CASSNIATNEKLFF	TGTGCCAGCAGCAATATTGCAACTAATGAAAAACTGTTTTTT
NA	NA	TRBV9	TRBJ1-6	CASSVVEGLDSPLHF	TGTGCCAGCAGCGTAGTAGAGGGTTTGGATTCACCCCTCCACTTT
NA	TRBD2	TRBV7-2	TRBJ2-5	CASSSQTSGGETQYF	TGTGCCAGCAGCTCCCAAACTAGCGGGGGAGAGACCCAGTACTTC
medium-sized	NA	TRBV7-8	TRBJ2-7	CASSLESAGNEQYF	TGTGCCAGCAGCTTAGAGTCTGCAGGGAACGAGCAGTACTTC
NA	NA	TRBV6-1	TRBJ2-1	CASRFQDLDNEQFF	TGTGCCAGCAGATTCCAGGATTTAGACAATGAGCAGTTCTTC